The 2 T cell receptor beta chains listed next were all sequenced from one sample in a study of blood T cell repertoires in COVID-19. Sequencing used immunoSEQ multiplex PCR; TCRdb keeps in-frame clones, though not all of them. The repertoire consists of fewer than 300,000 clones, with under 90% occurring once and the leading ten covering roughly a tenth. Sequenced material: peripheral blood. The receptors derive from a woman aged 50 to 65 who had recovered from COVID-19.

CDR3: CASRPQGATTEAFF. The CDR3 DNA reads TGCGCCAGCAGGCCCCAGGGGGCGACGACTGAAGCTTTCTTT. V usage is TRBV5-1 and J usage is TRBJ1-1; TRBD1 aligns across 8 bases. J lost 5 bases, V lost 5 bases, and 8 bases had no gene match. Germline V gene data show CDR1 as SGHRS and CDR2 as YFSETQ. The CDR3 sequence is 14 residues long.

V and J are TRBV28 and TRBJ1-5; D not resolved. This CDR3 is built from 14 residues. Germline CDR1 MDHEN, CDR2 SYDVKM. V lost 3 bases and J 6 bases, leaving 12 bases between the germline ends. The CDR3 region is CASSFSGFRQPQHF. CDR3 DNA sequence: TGTGCCAGCAGTTTCTCGGGGTTTCGTCAGCCCCAGCATTTT.